Listed below are T cell receptor beta chains from one sample, sequenced in a study of blood T cell repertoires in COVID-19. Measured with immunoSEQ multiplex PCR; TCRdb has only the in-frame clones, and not every one. The table includes hundreds of thousands of clones, roughly 91% detected once. The sample consisted of PBMCs or T cells enriched from blood (not recorded which). Receptors originate from a young woman with acute COVID-19. The CDR3 runs from the conserved cysteine through the conserved F or W. D genes are given only for firm matches. The size of a clone is reported for some rows only, either as once, few or many, or as a class for expanded clones.

abundance | j_gene | v_gene | d_gene | CDR3nt | CDR3aa
- | TRBJ2-7 | TRBV9 | TRBD1 | TGTGCCAGCAGCGTAGAGGGGACAGGGCCCGAGCAGTACTTC | CASSVEGTGPEQYF
- | TRBJ2-1 | TRBV7-9 | TRBD2 | TGTGCCAGCAGCCCCCGGACTAGCGGGGGGATATGGGAGCAGTTCTTC | CASSPRTSGGIWEQFF
- | TRBJ1-4 | TRBV29-1 | TRBD1 | TGCAGCGTTGCGTTGGGACAGGGGATACCAACTAATGAAAAACTGTTTTTT | CSVALGQGIPTNEKLFF
- | TRBJ2-3 | TRBV11-2 | TRBD2 | TGTGCCACCCGCACGGGGGGGTACACAGATACGCAGTATTTT | CATRTGGYTDTQYF
- | TRBJ1-5 | TRBV7-2 | - | TGTGCCAGCAGCTCGAGGAGCAATCAGCCCCAGCATTTT | CASSSRSNQPQHF
- | TRBJ1-5 | TRBV2 | - | TGTGCCAGCGCACAGGCAGGGTCAGGTCAGCCCCAGCATTTT | CASAQAGSGQPQHF
- | TRBJ2-7 | TRBV7-2 | - | TGTGCCAGCAGCTCCCGCAGGCCCTACGAGCAGTACTTC | CASSSRRPYEQYF
- | TRBJ1-2 | TRBV18 | - | TGTGCCAGCTCACTAAGCCGGGACACCGCTAACTATGGCTACACCTTC | CASSLSRDTANYGYTF
- | TRBJ2-1 | TRBV7-9 | TRBD2 | TGTGCCAGCAGCTCTACTAGCGGGGGGGCGACGTGGAATGAGCAGTTCTTC | CASSSTSGGATWNEQFF
- | TRBJ1-1 | TRBV9 | - | TGTGCCAGCCGAAGAGGGTCAGGGAACGGAGCGGGCACTGAAGCTTTCTTT | CASRRGSGNGAGTEAFF
- | TRBJ2-1 | TRBV5-1 | - | TGCGCCACCCAAGACCAAGGGGATGAGCAGTTCTTC | CATQDQGDEQFF
once | TRBJ2-5 | TRBV6-5 | TRBD1 | TGTGCCAGCGCCAGGTTGGGGACAGACCAAGAGACCCAGTACTTC | CASARLGTDQETQYF
- | TRBJ1-3 | TRBV30 | TRBD1 | TGTGCCTGGAGCACAGGGGGCGCGGGAGGAAACACCATATATTTT | CAWSTGGAGGNTIYF
- | TRBJ2-7 | TRBV18 | - | TGTGCCAGCTCTCTGAGACAGCTCTACGAGCAGTACTTC | CASSLRQLYEQYF
few | TRBJ1-4 | TRBV19 | - | TGTGCCACGCATTCGACGGGCCGGAGGGAACTGTTTTTT | CATHSTGRRELFF
- | TRBJ1-1 | TRBV5-1 | - | TGCGCCAGCAGCTTATCACGAGCGGGGGACACTGAAGCTTTCTTT | CASSLSRAGDTEAFF
- | TRBJ2-2 | TRBV9 | TRBD1 | TGTGCCAGCAGCGTAGTCTCTACAGGGGGTTCGGGGGAGCTGTTTTTT | CASSVVSTGGSGELFF
- | TRBJ1-3 | TRBV19 | - | TGTGCCAGTAGTGCGACACCAGGCTCTGGAAACACCATATATTTT | CASSATPGSGNTIYF
- | TRBJ1-1 | TRBV28 | TRBD1 | TGTGCCAGCTCCCACGACAGGGCCACTGAAGCTTTCTTT | CASSHDRATEAFF
- | TRBJ2-3 | TRBV4-3 | TRBD2 | TGCGCCAGCAGCCAGGAGACTAGCGGGTCCCCCCCGAGAGATACGCAGTATTTT | CASSQETSGSPPRDTQYF